These T cell receptor beta chains were read from a single sample in a study of T cell repertoires in cytomegalovirus infection. TCRdb called the reads again in MiXCR, with one record for every CDR3 protein. The sample carries 490,000 or so distinct CDR3 sequences, roughly 12% recorded once. What was sequenced was PBMCs. The receptors were sampled from a human donor in good health (CMV status not recorded). Some clones in this sample may be carry-over from other donors' samples. The CDR3 runs from the conserved cysteine through the conserved F or W. D genes are given only for firm matches. The listing skips clone size in some rows; elsewhere it reads once, few, many or a size class.

J gene: TRBJ1-6
clone size: many
V gene: TRBV20-1
D gene: -
CDR3 DNA: TGCAGTGCTAGAGATTTTGGGGACCCGATTTTT
CDR3 protein: CSARDFGDPIF

J gene: TRBJ2-5
clone size: -
V gene: TRBV20-1
D gene: TRBD2
CDR3 DNA: TGCAGTGCTGGAATTATAGCGGGGTCGGAGACCCAGTACTTC
CDR3 protein: CSAGIIAGSETQYF

J gene: TRBJ2-1
clone size: many
V gene: TRBV7-9
D gene: TRBD1
CDR3 DNA: TGTGCCAGCAGCTACGTGACAGGGGGCAGCTCCTACAATGAGCAGTTCTTC
CDR3 protein: CASSYVTGGSSYNEQFF

J gene: TRBJ1-1
clone size: few
V gene: TRBV7-9
D gene: -
CDR3 DNA: TGTGCCAGCAGCTTGAATACAGGGATGCACACTGAAGCTTTCTTT
CDR3 protein: CASSLNTGMHTEAFF

J gene: TRBJ2-6
clone size: many
V gene: TRBV7-9
D gene: TRBD1
CDR3 DNA: TGTGCCAGCAGCTCGTCATCAGGGACAGGAATTCTCGGTGGGGCCAACGTCCTGACTTTC
CDR3 protein: CASSSSSGTGILGGANVLTF

J gene: TRBJ1-5
clone size: -
V gene: TRBV5-1
D gene: -
CDR3 DNA: TGCGCCAGCAGCTTGGATGGGTCCAGCAATCAGCCCCAGCATTTT
CDR3 protein: CASSLDGSSNQPQHF

J gene: TRBJ1-2
clone size: few
V gene: TRBV9
D gene: TRBD1
CDR3 DNA: TGTGCCAGCAGCGTAGGGTCAGGGGGTAACTATGGCTACACCTTC
CDR3 protein: CASSVGSGGNYGYTF

J gene: TRBJ1-5
clone size: few
V gene: TRBV25-1
D gene: TRBD1
CDR3 DNA: TGTGCCAGCAGTGAATATGGACAGGGAGATCAGCCCCAGCATTTT
CDR3 protein: CASSEYGQGDQPQHF

J gene: TRBJ2-7
clone size: many
V gene: TRBV20-1
D gene: TRBD1
CDR3 DNA: TGCAGTGCTCCCGGGACAGGGGGCTACGAGCAGTACTTC
CDR3 protein: CSAPGTGGYEQYF

J gene: TRBJ1-1
clone size: many
V gene: TRBV12-3/TRBV12-4
D gene: TRBD1
CDR3 DNA: TGTGCCAGCAGTTTGGTTTCACAGGGGGATACTGAAGCTTTCTTT
CDR3 protein: CASSLVSQGDTEAFF

J gene: TRBJ1-2
clone size: many
V gene: TRBV7-2
D gene: -
CDR3 DNA: TGTGCCAGCAGCTTAGGTATAGGTGGCTACACCTTC
CDR3 protein: CASSLGIGGYTF

J gene: TRBJ2-7
clone size: few
V gene: TRBV19
D gene: -
CDR3 DNA: TGTGCCAGTAGTAAAGGACTTTCCTACGAGCAGTACTTC
CDR3 protein: CASSKGLSYEQYF

J gene: TRBJ1-1
clone size: many
V gene: TRBV20-1
D gene: -
CDR3 DNA: TGCAGTGCTAGAGGGGGGGGACCGAACACTGAAGCTTTCTTT
CDR3 protein: CSARGGGPNTEAFF

J gene: TRBJ1-1
clone size: many
V gene: TRBV5-4
D gene: -
CDR3 DNA: TGTGCCAGCAGCTTGTTTGGGGAACTGAACACTGAAGCTTTCTTT
CDR3 protein: CASSLFGELNTEAFF

J gene: TRBJ2-1
clone size: many
V gene: TRBV11-2
D gene: -
CDR3 DNA: TGTGCCAGCAGCAAGGGCGTGGGCGGGATTATCAATGAGCAGTTCTTC
CDR3 protein: CASSKGVGGIINEQFF

J gene: TRBJ2-7
clone size: many
V gene: TRBV27
D gene: -
CDR3 DNA: TGTGCCAGCAGTTTGGGCCCCCGAGGCGAGCAGTACTTC
CDR3 protein: CASSLGPRGEQYF

J gene: TRBJ1-2
clone size: many
V gene: TRBV20-1
D gene: -
CDR3 DNA: TGCAGTGCTACAGGGTTGGGTGGCTACACCTTC
CDR3 protein: CSATGLGGYTF

J gene: TRBJ1-2
clone size: few
V gene: TRBV10-3
D gene: -
CDR3 DNA: TGTGCCATCAGCTCGGGTGGAGGCTACACCTTC
CDR3 protein: CAISSGGGYTF

J gene: TRBJ2-3
clone size: many
V gene: TRBV7-3
D gene: -
CDR3 DNA: TGTGCCAGCAGCTCCTTCGGGGATACGCAGTATTTT
CDR3 protein: CASSSFGDTQYF

J gene: TRBJ2-7
clone size: many
V gene: TRBV7-8
D gene: TRBD2
CDR3 DNA: TGTGCCAGCGCTAGCGGGAGAAACTACGAGCAGTACTTC
CDR3 protein: CASASGRNYEQYF

J gene: TRBJ2-2
clone size: -
V gene: TRBV24-1
D gene: -
CDR3 DNA: TGTGCCACCAGTGATTCCCCAGGGGCCGGTACCGGGGAGCTGTTTTTT
CDR3 protein: CATSDSPGAGTGELFF

J gene: TRBJ2-5
clone size: many
V gene: TRBV12-3/TRBV12-4
D gene: TRBD1
CDR3 DNA: TGTGCCAGCAGACTAGGACAGGGGGAAGAGACCCAGTACTTC
CDR3 protein: CASRLGQGEETQYF

J gene: TRBJ1-5
clone size: -
V gene: TRBV20-1
D gene: TRBD1
CDR3 DNA: TGCAGTGCTAGACCAGCGGGACAGCCCCAAGGGCCCCAGCATTTT
CDR3 protein: CSARPAGQPQGPQHF

J gene: TRBJ2-6
clone size: -
V gene: TRBV3-1
D gene: -
CDR3 DNA: TGTGCCAGCAGCCCTAGTACTGGGGCCAACGTCCTGACTTTC
CDR3 protein: CASSPSTGANVLTF

J gene: TRBJ1-5
clone size: many
V gene: TRBV7-9
D gene: TRBD1
CDR3 DNA: TGTGCCAGCAGCCCCGGACAGGATTATAGCAATCAGCCCCAGCATTTT
CDR3 protein: CASSPGQDYSNQPQHF

J gene: TRBJ1-2
clone size: -
V gene: TRBV29-1
D gene: -
CDR3 DNA: TGCAGCGTTGATGACAGCACCTATGGCTACACCTTC
CDR3 protein: CSVDDSTYGYTF

J gene: TRBJ2-3
clone size: many
V gene: TRBV7-9
D gene: TRBD1
CDR3 DNA: TGTGCCAGCAGCCCAGCGACAGGGGGTGATGCAGATACGCAGTATTTT
CDR3 protein: CASSPATGGDADTQYF

J gene: TRBJ2-3
clone size: many
V gene: TRBV27
D gene: -
CDR3 DNA: TGTGCCAGCAGTTCATCGTACTCTCCAGCAGATACGCAGTATTTT
CDR3 protein: CASSSSYSPADTQYF

J gene: TRBJ2-5
clone size: -
V gene: TRBV5-4
D gene: TRBD2
CDR3 DNA: TGTGCCAGCAGCTTGGAGTCTAGCGGGAAGGAGACCCAGTACTTC
CDR3 protein: CASSLESSGKETQYF

J gene: TRBJ2-7
clone size: -
V gene: TRBV7-9
D gene: -
CDR3 DNA: TGTGCCAGCAGGTCCGGTGACTACGAGCAGTACTTC
CDR3 protein: CASRSGDYEQYF

J gene: TRBJ1-1
clone size: many
V gene: TRBV7-6
D gene: -
CDR3 DNA: TGTGCCAGCAGCGCCAGGACGGGGAACACTGAAGCTTTCTTT
CDR3 protein: CASSARTGNTEAFF

J gene: TRBJ2-5
clone size: -
V gene: TRBV20-1
D gene: -
CDR3 DNA: TGCAGTGCTAGAATATGGGGGGAGACCCAGTACTTC
CDR3 protein: CSARIWGETQYF